Included here is one T cell receptor beta chain sequence, with context. Its antigen is as yet unknown. This sample stems from a study of CXCR3-negative and CXCR3-positive naive CD8 T cells. The study made its TRB cDNA libraries by 5' RACE, adding UMI labels. From its re-call of the 5' RACE reads, TCRdb lists each CDR3 protein once, without DNA. In total, the table holds over 100,000 distinct CDR3 sequences. The CDR3 length is 13 residues. Germline lookup yields CDR1 SNHLY and CDR2 FYNNEI. Points from the study as a whole: Fresh PBMCs were used in most assays, and CXCR3 expression partially decreased after cryopreservation.

This TCR derives from a human donor in good health. Some clones in this sample may be carry-over from other donors' samples. The sequenced sample consisted of naive CXCR3- CD8+ T cells from blood. Subset defined: CD45RO-CCR7+CD27+CD95- naive CD8+ T cells lacking CXCR3 (TNR3-). This sequence joins TRBV2 and TRBJ2-1; TCRdb designates TRBD1, a call that cannot be tested without DNA. The chain's CDR3 is CASRGGRYNEQFF. Full variable domain (remainder filled in from reference TRBV2 and TRBJ2-1): EPEVTQTPSHQVTQMGQEVILRCVPISNHLYFYWYRQILGQKVEFLVSFYNNEISEKSEIFDDQFSVERPDGSNFTLKIRSTKLEDSAMYFCASRGGRYNEQFFGPGTRLTVL.